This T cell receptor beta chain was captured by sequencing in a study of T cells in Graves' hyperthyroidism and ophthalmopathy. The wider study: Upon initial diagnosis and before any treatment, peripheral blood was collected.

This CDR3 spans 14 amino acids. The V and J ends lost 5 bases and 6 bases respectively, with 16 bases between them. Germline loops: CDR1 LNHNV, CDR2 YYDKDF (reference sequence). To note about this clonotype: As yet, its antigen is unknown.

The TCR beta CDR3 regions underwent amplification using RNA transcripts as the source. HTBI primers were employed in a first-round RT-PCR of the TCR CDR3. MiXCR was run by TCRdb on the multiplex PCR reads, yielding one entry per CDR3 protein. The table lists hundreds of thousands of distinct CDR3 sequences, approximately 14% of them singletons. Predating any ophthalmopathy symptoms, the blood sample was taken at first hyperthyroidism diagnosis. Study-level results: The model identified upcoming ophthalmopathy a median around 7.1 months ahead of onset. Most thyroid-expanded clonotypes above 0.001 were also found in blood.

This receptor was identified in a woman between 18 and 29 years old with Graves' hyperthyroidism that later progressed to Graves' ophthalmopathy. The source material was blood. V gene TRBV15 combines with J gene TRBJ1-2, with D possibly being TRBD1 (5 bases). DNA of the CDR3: TGTGCCACCAGCGCCGGGGGGGGAGGGGATGGCTACACCTTC. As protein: CATSAGGGGDGYTF.